This T cell receptor (beta chain) came from a study of blood T cell repertoires in COVID-19. On the study more broadly: Acute and convalescent COVID-19 samples came from the United States, Italy and Spain. The analysed material was cDNA or gDNA that came from T cells, B-cell-depleted T cells, or PBMCs.

CDR3 length: 15 residues. V lost 0 bases and J lost 2; bases outside the gene matches: 3. Per germline, CDR1 KGHSH and CDR2 LQKENI. In the study's own analysis: The authors estimated nucleated cell counts from reference gene primer amplification. Profiling relied on immunoSEQ multiplex PCR, and the TCRdb table lists in-frame clones only, not all of them. V and J calls and clone size are given by that table; D and trimming were obtained from the DNA. The sample records about 200,000 clones, roughly 85% being singletons. The receptor was isolated from an elderly woman with acute or convalescent COVID-19. This chain joins TRBV18 and TRBJ1-1, with 7 nucleotides matching TRBD1. Input material: peripheral blood. Here the CDR3 reads CASSPPGQLNTEAFF. The CDR3 region has the DNA TGTGCCAGCTCACCACCGGGACAGCTTAACACTGAAGCTTTCTTT.